The T cell receptor beta chain under discussion was sequenced for a study of blood T cells in healthy people across ages. Study-wide background: Template switching caught about one barcoded beta molecule for each two T cells.

Aged roughly 6 to 95, donors were systemically healthy Caucasians from Russia. The extraction recovered at least 6 micrograms of total RNA per sample. Germline V gives CDR1 SGDLS, CDR2 YYNGEE. The CDR3 covers 16 residues. After removal of 4 bases from V and 3 bases from J, the junction contained 9 bases not matched to a gene. Sample-barcoded 5' priming and a J-beta primer mix drove a second PCR of roughly 6 to 12 cycles. TCRdb ran MiXCR on the 5' RACE reads and lists one entry per CDR3 protein. This sample has about 780,000 distinct CDR3 sequences, with more than 35% found just once. The genes are TRBV9 and TRBJ2-7; 11 bases agree with TRBD2. The TCR sequence derives from an elderly man in good health. Sequenced sample: blood. CDR3 sequence: CASSLSGTSGLYEQYF. Written as DNA, the CDR3 is TGTGCCAGCAGCCTTTCCGGGACTAGCGGACTCTACGAGCAGTACTTC.